The 10 T cell receptor beta chains in this list originate from one sample, sequenced in a study of cytomegalovirus exposure and HLA in healthy donors (dated by TCRdb to 2015 to 2018). Libraries were constructed by the immunoSEQ multiplex PCR assay. For the multiplex PCR, a mixture combining 60 forward primers for TCR Vbeta segments and 13 reverse primers for TCR Jbeta segments was used. TCRdb carries this immuneACCESS record with in-frame sequences only. Its versions omit some clonotypes, under half of them owing to an unresolved V gene in the studies checked, with the rest unexplained. This sample comprises 80,000 to 130,000 clones, more than 65% of them detected only once. 3.5% to 4% of the sample lies in the top ten. Material for sequencing was PBMCs. The receptors were sampled from a woman aged 45-60 years in good health and CMV-seropositive.

The chain links TRBV6-1 to TRBJ2-1; D unclear. CDR1 MNHNS and CDR2 SASEGT come from the germline V gene. V lost 7 bases and J 7 bases, leaving 17 bases between the germline ends. CDR3 length equals 14 residues. The CDR3 here is CASINGLQRNEQFF. The CDR3 bases are TGTGCCAGCATTAATGGTCTCCAGAGGAATGAGCAGTTCTTC.

The rearrangement joins TRBV7-6 to TRBJ1-4, with TRBD1 identical over 8 bases. The V gene's germline CDR1 is SGHVS and CDR2 FNYEAQ. The CDR3 totals 14 residues. Losses at the gene ends were 0 bases for V and 7 bases for J; bases not matched to a gene: 1. In DNA, the CDR3 is TGTGCCAGCAGCTTAGCCAGGGGGCGTGAAAAACTGTTTTTT. Translated, it gives CASSLARGREKLFF.

The chain carries TRBV29-1 and TRBJ2-3; tentative D call: TRBD2 (6 bases). This CDR3 spans 13 amino acids. In germline, CDR1 is SQVTM, CDR2 ANQGSEA. The V and J ends lost 4 bases and 2 bases respectively, with 10 bases between them. The CDR3 region is CSVAKRATDTQYF. The CDR3 DNA reads TGCAGCGTTGCCAAGCGGGCCACAGATACGCAGTATTTT.

V and J are TRBV20-1 and TRBJ2-1; 10 bases map to TRBD2. With 5 bases clipped from V and 15 bases from J, the junction kept 7 bases outside the gene matches. Germline CDR1 and CDR2: DFQATT and SNEGSKA (reference sequence). The CDR3 sequence is 11 residues long. The CDR3 region is CSAPTSGAVFF. CDR3 in DNA: TGCAGTGCTCCTACTAGCGGGGCGGTGTTCTTC.

The chain recombines TRBV5-1 with TRBJ1-2; D uncertain. With 4 bases removed from V and 5 bases from J, the gap between germline ends came to 24 bases. CDR3 length equals 17 residues. Per germline, CDR1 SGHRS and CDR2 YFSETQ. Here the CDR3 DNA reads TGCGCCAGCAGCCCTGCCGCAACGGCCAGCGCCGAATATGGCTACACCTTC. Encoded protein: CASSPAATASAEYGYTF.

V usage is TRBV9 and J usage is TRBJ2-3, with D possibly matching TRBD1 (6 bases). Germline CDR1 is SGDLS and CDR2 is YYNGEE. Trimming took 1 base from V and 5 from J, leaving 17 bases between them. The CDR3 spans 16 residues. The CDR3 region has the DNA TGTGCCAGCAGCGTACCTGGGGGCGGCGCACAAGATACGCAGTATTTT. This codes for CASSVPGGGAQDTQYF.

This chain's CDR3 is CASSGSGELFF. CDR3 DNA sequence: TGTGCCAGCAGTGGGAGCGGGGAGCTGTTTTTT. V gene TRBV25-1 combines with J gene TRBJ2-2, with D hard to call. Germline CDR1 reads MGHDK; CDR2 reads SYGVNS. This CDR3 comprises 11 residues. Trimming left V 4 bases short and J 7 bases short, with 4 bases between.

V and J are TRBV6-6 and TRBJ2-7; 10 bases align to TRBD1. V lost 0 bases and J lost 1; bases outside the gene matches: 3. Per germline, CDR1 MNHNY and CDR2 SVGAGI (reference sequence). The length of the CDR3 is 16 residues. For the CDR3, the DNA is TGTGCCAGCAGTTACTCGACAGGGGGCTATTCCTACGAGCAGTACTTC. Translation: CASSYSTGGYSYEQYF.

This chain joins TRBV7-3 and TRBJ2-7; 7 nucleotides match TRBD2. Per the germline V gene, CDR1 is SGHTA and CDR2 is FQGTGA. V was clipped by 5 bases and J by 2 bases; unmatched bases: 6. CDR3 length: 14 amino acids. The CDR3 bases are TGTGCCAGCAGCCGAACCAGCGGGACCTACGAGCAGTACTTC. Its translation is CASSRTSGTYEQYF.

V usage is TRBV19 and J usage is TRBJ2-7; 7 bases are a match to TRBD1. The length of the CDR3 is 15 residues. The ends lost 1 base at V and 4 bases at J; junction bases unmatched: 7. The germline gives CDR1 LNHDA, CDR2 SQIVND (reference sequence). The CDR3 DNA follows: TGTGCCAGTAGTATAGCGTGGGACAGTACGTACGAGCAGTACTTC. Protein sequence: CASSIAWDSTYEQYF.